The 9 T cell receptor beta chains below all came from one sample that was sequenced in a study of cytomegalovirus exposure and HLA in healthy donors. 60 Vbeta and 13 Jbeta primers were used in PCR. Produced via immunoSEQ multiplex PCR; TCRdb's table is partial and in-frame only. Here the sample spans roughly 200,000 clones, more than 60% being singletons. Material for sequencing was PBMCs. These receptors were collected from a woman in her thirties in good health and CMV-seropositive.

In its sample, this clone was seen a few times. DNA for the CDR3: TGTGCCAGCAGCCAAGATGGGCTAGCGGGAGGCACCCAATCCTACGAGCAGTACTTC. Its protein product is CASSQDGLAGGTQSYEQYF. This chain links TRBV4-2 with TRBJ2-7; 11 nucleotides line up with TRBD2. The V segment lost 0 bases and the J segment 1 base; nucleotides outside the gene matches: 11. CDR3 length equals 19 residues. Germline lookup yields CDR1 LGHNA and CDR2 YNFKEQ.

This chain connects TRBV7-9 to TRBJ2-3; D gene unclear. Germline loops: CDR1 SEHNR, CDR2 FQNEAQ (reference sequence). V was trimmed by 6 bases and J by 0 bases, leaving 4 bases between them. The CDR3 has 12 amino acids. CDR3 in DNA: TGTGCCAGCAGTTCTAGCACAGATACGCAGTATTTT. Translation gives CASSSSTDTQYF. The whole variable domain, filled in from reference TRBV7-9 and TRBJ2-3, reads DTGVSQNPRHKITKRGQNVTFRCDPISEHNRLYWYRQTLGQGPEFLTYFQNEAQLEKSRLLSDRFSAERPKGSFSTLEIQRTEQGDSAMYLCASSSSTDTQYFGPGTRLTVL.

The table lists this clone with a count of one. CDR3 loop: CASSQGEYSNQPQHF. CDR3 coding DNA: TGTGCCAGCAGCCAAGGGGAGTATAGCAATCAGCCCCAGCATTTT. V usage is TRBV4-2 and J usage is TRBJ1-5; D call uncertain. The CDR3 length is 15 residues. CDR1 is LGHNA, CDR2 YNFKEQ, per germline. Trimming removed 1 base from V and 0 bases from J, with 7 bases in between.

This chain links TRBV28 with TRBJ2-1; TRBD2 matches 8 bases. The CDR3 sequence is 14 residues long. CDR1 MDHEN and CDR2 SYDVKM come from the germline V gene. The V segment lost 5 bases and the J segment 4 bases; nucleotides outside the gene matches: 4. The DNA for the CDR3 is TGTGCCAGCAGTACGGAGCGGGAGTACAATGAGCAGTTCTTC. Translation: CASSTEREYNEQFF. The whole variable domain, remainder taken from reference TRBV28 and TRBJ2-1, is DVKVTQSSRYLVKRTGEKVFLECVQDMDHENMFWYRQDPGLGLRLIYFSYDVKMKEKGDIPEGYSVSREKKERFSLILESASTNQTSMYLCASSTEREYNEQFFGPGTRLTVL.

The rearrangement joins TRBV6-5 to TRBJ2-5; D possibly corresponds to TRBD2 (5 bases). The closer fit of TRBJ2-7 to the DNA end suggests the J call may be wrong. The CDR3 runs 13 residues. Germline lookup yields CDR1 MNHEY and CDR2 SVGAGI. CDR3 region: CASSYRSGYEQYF. CDR3 nucleotides: TGTGCCAGCAGTTACCGGAGCGGCTACGAGCAGTACTTC.

The chain uses TRBV7-2 and TRBJ2-1; TRBD2 aligns across 15 bases. J gave up 6 bases and V 5 bases, and 2 bases lay outside the gene matches. The germline V gene has CDR1 SGHTA and CDR2 FQGNSA. The CDR3 is made up of 15 amino acids. CDR3 protein: CASSPGLAGGNEQFF. The DNA for the CDR3 is TGTGCCAGCAGCCCGGGACTAGCGGGAGGCAATGAGCAGTTCTTC.

The V call is TRBV6-5, the J call TRBJ1-6, with D maybe TRBD1 (5 bases). Germline assignment: CDR1 MNHEY and CDR2 SVGAGI. The CDR3 is made up of 15 amino acids. Between the trimmed V and J ends, which lost 2 bases and 0 bases, there was a span of 5 bases. Written as DNA, the CDR3 is TGTGCCAGCAGTTACACAGGCTCCTATAATTCACCCCTCCACTTT. This gives the protein CASSYTGSYNSPLHF.

The genes are TRBV9 and TRBJ1-1; the match to TRBD1 covers 7 bases. The CDR3 spans 16 residues. Trimming cost V 2 bases and J 1 base; bases outside gene matches: 8. Germline CDR1 reads SGDLS; CDR2 reads YYNGEE. The CDR3 is CASSVGGGGSNTEAFF. Here the CDR3 DNA reads TGTGCCAGCAGCGTCGGAGGGGGCGGCTCGAACACTGAAGCTTTCTTT.

J is TRBJ1-6 and V is TRBV7-9, with D possibly being TRBD1 (6 bases). CDR3 size: 16 residues. CDR1 is SEHNR, CDR2 FQNEAQ, per germline (reference sequence). Deletions cut 2 bases from V and 5 bases from J, with 13 bases between. Here the CDR3 DNA reads TGTGCCAGCAGCTTACAGGGGACGGAAAATAATTCACCCCTCCACTTT. Protein product: CASSLQGTENNSPLHF.